This TCR beta chain derives from a study of spatial heterogeneity in lung cancer. The overall study: Consistently, beta-chain sequences turned up in larger numbers than alpha-chain sequences did.

TCRdb processed the 5' RACE reads anew with MiXCR; each CDR3 protein has one entry. The sample shows around 87,000 distinct CDR3 sequences, 12% of them seen only once. Germline V CDR1 and CDR2: GTSNPN, SVGIG (reference sequence). The CDR3 length is 15 residues. V shed 0 bases and J shed 2 bases, with 8 bases lying between them. Described time point: sample taken at primary tumor resection. Tumor, nontumor lung or frozen PBMC supplied whole RNA that was sequenced unsorted. This TCR was recovered from a male donor with early-stage non-small cell lung cancer. The chain recombines TRBV30 with TRBJ2-6; D is possibly TRBD1 or TRBD2 (5 bases each). The starting material was PBMCs, obtained at surgery. The CDR3, as DNA: TGTGCCTGGAGTGTAGGGACCGCTGGGGCCAACGTCCTGACTTTC. Translated: CAWSVGTAGANVLTF. The full variable domain, with the rest looked up from reference TRBV30 and TRBJ2-6, is SQTIHQWPATLVQPVGSPLSLECTVEGTSNPNLYWYRQAAGRGLQLLFYSVGIGQISSEVPQNLSASRPQDRQFILSSKKLLLSDSGFYLCAWSVGTAGANVLTFGAGSRLTVL.